Each of the 9 T cell receptor beta chains below was sequenced from the same sample in a study of blood T cell repertoires in COVID-19. Generated by immunoSEQ multiplex PCR, the TCRdb table keeps only in-frame clones and is missing some. The table shows 92,000 or so clones, with about two thirds occurring only once. Source material: peripheral blood. These receptors all stem from an elderly woman with acute or convalescent COVID-19.

This clone has a handful of counts. This chain connects TRBV10-3 to TRBJ2-7; 12 nucleotides agree with TRBD1. The CDR3 spans 17 residues. Trimming cost V 3 bases and J 2 bases; bases outside gene matches: 8. Germline-derived CDR1 and CDR2 are ENHRY and SYGVKD. The CDR3 DNA reads TGTGCCATCAGTGACCCGACCGGGACAGGGGGCGCCTACGAGCAGTACTTC. This codes for CAISDPTGTGGAYEQYF.

The chain joins TRBV7-6 to TRBJ2-2; 11 bases are shared with TRBD2. This CDR3 region has 18 residues. V lost 3 bases and J lost 0; bases outside the gene matches: 6. Germline V gene data show CDR1 as SGHVS and CDR2 as FNYEAQ. CDR3 DNA sequence: TGTGCCAGCAGCTTGAGTAGCGGGGGGGCCGCGAACACCGGGGAGCTGTTTTTT. Translated: CASSLSSGGAANTGELFF.

The rearrangement joins TRBV30 to TRBJ1-2, with 8 positions matching TRBD1. The CDR3 extends over 13 amino acids. Germline V CDR1 and CDR2: GTSNPN, SVGIG (reference sequence). J was trimmed by 8 bases and V by 5 bases; bases with no gene match: 10. The DNA for the CDR3 is TGTGCCTGGGGGACAGGCAGTCCGAGAGGCTACACCTTC. Residues: CAWGTGSPRGYTF. The complete variable domain, with remaining parts taken from reference TRBV30 and TRBJ1-2, reads SQTIHQWPATLVQPVGSPLSLECTVEGTSNPNLYWYRQAAGRGLQLLFYSVGIGQISSEVPQNLSASRPQDRQFILSSKKLLLSDSGFYLCAWGTGSPRGYTFGSGTRLTVV.

This clone was detected once. V is TRBV5-6 and J is TRBJ2-3; TRBD2 aligns across 13 bases. Unmatched junction bases numbered 1, after V lost 3 bases and J lost 3 bases. Germline CDR1 reads SGHDT; CDR2 reads YYEEEE. The CDR3 is made up of 15 amino acids. As DNA, the CDR3 is TGTGCCAGCAGCTCGGGACTAGCGGGGACAGATACGCAGTATTTT. This sequence encodes CASSSGLAGTDTQYF.

The J gene is TRBJ1-6, the V gene TRBV7-2, with TRBD1 matching 10 bases. Per germline, CDR1 SGHTA and CDR2 FQGNSA. With 4 bases clipped from V and 9 bases from J, the junction kept 3 bases outside the gene matches. The CDR3 loop spans 14 amino acids. CDR3 sequence: CASSYRDRGSPLHF. CDR3 DNA sequence: TGTGCCAGCAGCTACCGGGACAGGGGTTCACCCCTCCACTTT.

The chain is built from TRBV5-1 and TRBJ2-2; TRBD1 agrees at 11 bases. V lost 0 bases to trimming and J lost 3 bases; unmatched junction nucleotides: 7. The CDR3 is 18 amino acids. Germline CDR1 SGHRS, CDR2 YFSETQ. Written as DNA, the CDR3 is TGCGCCAGCAGCTTGGATCGGGGACAGGGGGTGTACACCGGGGAGCTGTTTTTT. Amino acids: CASSLDRGQGVYTGELFF. Based on the CDR3 plus reference TRBV5-1 and TRBJ2-2, the full variable domain is KAGVTQTPRYLIKTRGQQVTLSCSPISGHRSVSWYQQTPGQGLQFLFEYFSETQRNKGNFPGRFSGRQFSNSRSEMNVSTLELGDSALYLCASSLDRGQGVYTGELFFGEGSRLTVL.

This clone was seen only once. The V gene is TRBV4-2, the J gene TRBJ1-1; maybe TRBD1 (5 bases). V lost 1 base, J lost 6 bases, and 15 bases lay in between. The CDR3 runs 15 residues. Germline assignment: CDR1 LGHNA and CDR2 YNFKEQ. In nucleotides, the CDR3 is TGTGCCAGCAGCCAAGTTTGGGAGGGGCGGGCTGAAGCTTTCTTT. Protein product: CASSQVWEGRAEAFF.

The chain uses TRBV2 and TRBJ1-6; D remains ambiguous. Per the germline V gene, CDR1 is SNHLY and CDR2 is FYNNEI. Trimming pared 2 bases from V and 9 bases from J, leaving 14 bases between. The length of the CDR3 is 15 residues. In DNA, the CDR3 is TGTGCCAGCAGTGAAAGTGGGCTGGGGAGTTCACCCCTCCACTTT. This sequence encodes CASSESGLGSSPLHF.

The gene calls are TRBV10-3 and TRBJ2-7, with 13 nucleotides matching TRBD2. V was pared by 0 bases and J by 4 bases, with 12 bases of the junction left unmatched. The CDR3 consists of 19 residues. Germline CDR1 and CDR2: ENHRY and SYGVKD. CDR3 sequence: CAISESKGLAGDPGYEQYF. The DNA of the CDR3 is TGTGCCATCAGTGAGTCGAAAGGACTAGCGGGGGACCCGGGGTACGAGCAGTACTTC.